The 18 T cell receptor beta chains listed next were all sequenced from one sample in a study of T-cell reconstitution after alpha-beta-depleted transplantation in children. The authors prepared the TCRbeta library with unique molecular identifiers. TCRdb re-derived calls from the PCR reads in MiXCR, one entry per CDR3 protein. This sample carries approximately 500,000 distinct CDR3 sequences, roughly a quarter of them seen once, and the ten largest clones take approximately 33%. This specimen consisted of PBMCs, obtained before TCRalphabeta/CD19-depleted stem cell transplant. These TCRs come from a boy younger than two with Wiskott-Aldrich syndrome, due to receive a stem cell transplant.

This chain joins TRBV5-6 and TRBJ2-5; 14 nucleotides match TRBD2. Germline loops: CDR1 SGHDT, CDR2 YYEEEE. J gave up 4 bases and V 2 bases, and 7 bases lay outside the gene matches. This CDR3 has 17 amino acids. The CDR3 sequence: CASSFGLAGGTGETQYF. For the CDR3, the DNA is TGTGCCAGCAGCTTCGGACTAGCGGGAGGAACTGGAGAGACCCAGTACTTC. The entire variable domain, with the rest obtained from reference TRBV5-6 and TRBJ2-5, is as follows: DAGVTQSPTHLIKTRGQQVTLRCSPKSGHDTVSWYQQALGQGPQFIFQYYEEEERQRGNFPDRFSGHQFPNYSSELNVNALLLGDSALYLCASSFGLAGGTGETQYFGPGTRLLVL.

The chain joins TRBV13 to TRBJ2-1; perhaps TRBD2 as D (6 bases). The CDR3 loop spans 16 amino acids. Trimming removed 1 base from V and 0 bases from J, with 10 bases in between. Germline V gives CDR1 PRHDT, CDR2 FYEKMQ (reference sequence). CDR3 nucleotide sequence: TGTGCCAGCAGCTTAGCGCGGGACCTCTCCTACAATGAGCAGTTCTTC. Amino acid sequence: CASSLARDLSYNEQFF.

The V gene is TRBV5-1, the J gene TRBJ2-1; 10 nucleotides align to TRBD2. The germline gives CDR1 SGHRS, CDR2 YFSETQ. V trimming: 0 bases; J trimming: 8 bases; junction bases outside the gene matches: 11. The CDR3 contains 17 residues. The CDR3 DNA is TGCGCCAGCAGCTTGGCGATAGGACTAGCGGCAGCTTATGAGCAGTTCTTC. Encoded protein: CASSLAIGLAAAYEQFF. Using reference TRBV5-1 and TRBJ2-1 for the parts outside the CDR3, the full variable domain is KAGVTQTPRYLIKTRGQQVTLSCSPISGHRSVSWYQQTPGQGLQFLFEYFSETQRNKGNFPGRFSGRQFSNSRSEMNVSTLELGDSALYLCASSLAIGLAAAYEQFFGPGTRLTVL.

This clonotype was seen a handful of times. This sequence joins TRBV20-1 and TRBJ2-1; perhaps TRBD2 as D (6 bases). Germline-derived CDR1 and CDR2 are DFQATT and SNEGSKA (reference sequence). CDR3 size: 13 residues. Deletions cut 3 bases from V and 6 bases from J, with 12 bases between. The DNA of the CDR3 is TGCAGTGCTAGTTCGGGACTTACCAATGAGCAGTTCTTC. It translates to CSASSGLTNEQFF.

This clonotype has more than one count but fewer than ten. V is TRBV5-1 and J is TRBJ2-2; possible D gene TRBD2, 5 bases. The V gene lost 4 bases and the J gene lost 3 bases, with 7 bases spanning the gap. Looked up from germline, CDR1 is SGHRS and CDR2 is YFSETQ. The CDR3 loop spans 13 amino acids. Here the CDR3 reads CASSVSDTGELFF. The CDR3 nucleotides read TGCGCCAGCAGCGTTAGCGACACCGGGGAGCTGTTTTTT.

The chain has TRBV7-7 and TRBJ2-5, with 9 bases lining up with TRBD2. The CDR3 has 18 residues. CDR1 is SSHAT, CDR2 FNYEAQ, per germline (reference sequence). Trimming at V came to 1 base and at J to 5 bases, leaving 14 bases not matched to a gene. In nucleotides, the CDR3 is TGTGCCAGCAGCTTAGGTGGTGGTAGCGGGAGTACATTGGAGACCCAGTACTTC. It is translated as CASSLGGGSGSTLETQYF.

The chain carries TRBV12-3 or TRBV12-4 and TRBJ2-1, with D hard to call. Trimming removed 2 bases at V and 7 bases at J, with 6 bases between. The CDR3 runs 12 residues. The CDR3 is CASSLFLNEQFF. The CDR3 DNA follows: TGTGCCAGCAGTTTATTCTTGAATGAGCAGTTCTTC.

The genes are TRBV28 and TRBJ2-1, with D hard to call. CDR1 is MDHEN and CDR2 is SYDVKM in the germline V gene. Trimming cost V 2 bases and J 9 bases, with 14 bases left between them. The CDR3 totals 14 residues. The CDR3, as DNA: TGTGCCAGCAGTTTAGGGGTATCCAAGGGTGAGCAGTTCTTC. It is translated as CASSLGVSKGEQFF. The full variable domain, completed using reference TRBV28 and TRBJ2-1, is DVKVTQSSRYLVKRTGEKVFLECVQDMDHENMFWYRQDPGLGLRLIYFSYDVKMKEKGDIPEGYSVSREKKERFSLILESASTNQTSMYLCASSLGVSKGEQFFGPGTRLTVL.

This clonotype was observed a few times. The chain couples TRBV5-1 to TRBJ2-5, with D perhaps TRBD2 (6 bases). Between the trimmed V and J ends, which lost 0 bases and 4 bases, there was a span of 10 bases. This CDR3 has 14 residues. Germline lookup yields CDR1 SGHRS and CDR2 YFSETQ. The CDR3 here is CASSLGRGSETQYF. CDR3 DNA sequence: TGCGCCAGCAGCTTGGGTCGGGGGTCAGAGACCCAGTACTTC.

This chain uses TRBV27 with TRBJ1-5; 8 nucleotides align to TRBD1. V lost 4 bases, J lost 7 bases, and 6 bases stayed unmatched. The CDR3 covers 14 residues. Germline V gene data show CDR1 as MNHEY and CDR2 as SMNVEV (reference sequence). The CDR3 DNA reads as TGTGCCAGCAGTTGGACAGGGCTCGGGCAGCCCCAGCATTTT. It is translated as CASSWTGLGQPQHF.

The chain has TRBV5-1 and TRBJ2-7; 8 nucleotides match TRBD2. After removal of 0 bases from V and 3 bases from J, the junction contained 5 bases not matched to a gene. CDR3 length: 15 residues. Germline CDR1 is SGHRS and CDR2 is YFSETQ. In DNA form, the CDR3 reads TGCGCCAGCAGCTTGGTCTCTAGCGGGCTCTACGAGCAGTACTTC. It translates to CASSLVSSGLYEQYF.

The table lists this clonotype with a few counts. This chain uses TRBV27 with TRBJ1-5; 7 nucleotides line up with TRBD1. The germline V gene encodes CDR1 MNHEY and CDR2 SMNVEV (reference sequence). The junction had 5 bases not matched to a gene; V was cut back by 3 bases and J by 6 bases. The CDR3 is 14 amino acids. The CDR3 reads CASSFTGERQPQHF. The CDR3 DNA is TGTGCCAGCAGTTTTACAGGGGAGCGTCAGCCCCAGCATTTT.

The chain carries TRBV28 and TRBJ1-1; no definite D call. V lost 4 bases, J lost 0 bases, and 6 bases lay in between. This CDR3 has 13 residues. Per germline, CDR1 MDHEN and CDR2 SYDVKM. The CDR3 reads CASSYVMNTEAFF. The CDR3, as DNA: TGTGCCAGCAGTTACGTCATGAACACTGAAGCTTTCTTT.

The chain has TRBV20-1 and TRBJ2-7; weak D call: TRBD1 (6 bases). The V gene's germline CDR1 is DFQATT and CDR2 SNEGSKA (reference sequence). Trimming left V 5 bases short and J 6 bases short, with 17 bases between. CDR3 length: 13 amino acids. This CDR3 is CSASRGGLGEQYF. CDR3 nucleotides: TGCAGTGCTTCACGAGGGGGTTTGGGCGAGCAGTACTTC.

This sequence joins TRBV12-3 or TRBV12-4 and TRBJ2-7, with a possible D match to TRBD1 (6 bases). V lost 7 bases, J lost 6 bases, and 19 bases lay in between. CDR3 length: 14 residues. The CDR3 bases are TGTGCCAGCACCTACGGGGACACCTCTCTCGAGCAGTACTTC. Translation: CASTYGDTSLEQYF.

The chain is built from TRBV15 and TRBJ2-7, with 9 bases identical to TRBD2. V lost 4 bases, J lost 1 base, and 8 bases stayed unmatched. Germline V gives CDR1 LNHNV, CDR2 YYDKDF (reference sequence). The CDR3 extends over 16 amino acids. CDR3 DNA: TGTGCCACCAGCAAACTAGCGGGCATCTCATCCTACGAGCAGTACTTC. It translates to CATSKLAGISSYEQYF.

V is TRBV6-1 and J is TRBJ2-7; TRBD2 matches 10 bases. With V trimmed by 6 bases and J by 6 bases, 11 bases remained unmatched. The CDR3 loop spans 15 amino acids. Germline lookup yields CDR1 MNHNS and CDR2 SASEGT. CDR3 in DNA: TGTGCCAGCAGCCCTTGGGCTAGCGGGAGCTCCGAGCAGTACTTC. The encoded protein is CASSPWASGSSEQYF.

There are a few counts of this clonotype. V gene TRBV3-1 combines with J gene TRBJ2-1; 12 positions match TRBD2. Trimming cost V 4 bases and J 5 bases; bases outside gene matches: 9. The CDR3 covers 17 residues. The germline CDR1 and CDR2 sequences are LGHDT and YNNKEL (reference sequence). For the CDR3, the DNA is TGTGCCAGCAGCCCAGACCGACTAGCGGGAGCCCACAATGAGCAGTTCTTC. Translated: CASSPDRLAGAHNEQFF.